A single sample gave rise to the 26 T cell receptor beta chains below, sequenced in a study of blood T cell repertoires in COVID-19. Produced via immunoSEQ multiplex PCR; TCRdb's table is partial and in-frame only. The sample lists 250,000 to 350,000 clones, over 75% occurring once. Material for sequencing was peripheral blood. These receptors were obtained from a woman aged 45 to 65 who had recovered from COVID-19.

The V call is TRBV3-1 (or the pseudogene TRBV3-2), the J call TRBJ2-1; 14 bases are a match to TRBD2. The CDR3 covers 15 residues. Germline V CDR1 and CDR2: LGHDT, YNNKEL (reference sequence). J lost 15 bases, V lost 0 bases, and 7 bases had no gene match. CDR3: CASSQDWTSGRRLFF. In nucleotides, the CDR3 is TGTGCCAGCAGCCAAGATTGGACTAGCGGGAGGAGGCTGTTCTTC.

This chain joins TRBV6-1 and TRBJ2-6; no clear D gene. This CDR3 region has 16 residues. From germline, CDR1 is MNHNS and CDR2 SASEGT. V was trimmed by 3 bases and J by 0 bases, leaving 9 bases between them. This CDR3 reads CASSDRPSSGANVLTF. CDR3 nucleotide sequence: TGTGCCAGCAGTGACAGGCCGAGCTCTGGGGCCAACGTCCTGACTTTC.

This chain connects TRBV6-5 to TRBJ2-5; the match to TRBD2 covers 12 bases. The CDR3 is 15 residues long. The junction had 3 bases not matched to a gene; V was cut back by 6 bases and J by 1 base. In germline, CDR1 is MNHEY, CDR2 SVGAGI. The CDR3, as DNA: TGTGCCAGCAGGAAGGGACTAGCGGGCCAAGAGACCCAGTACTTC. Encoded protein: CASRKGLAGQETQYF.

CDR3 nucleotides: TGTGCCTGGAGTGGCCAAAGGGGAAATGAGCAGTTCTTC. This encodes CAWSGQRGNEQFF. The chain has TRBV30 and TRBJ2-1; tentative D call: TRBD1 (5 bases). From germline, CDR1 is GTSNPN and CDR2 SVGIG (reference sequence). The CDR3 loop spans 13 amino acids. Trimming stripped 1 base from V and 7 bases from J, with 11 bases between.

This chain joins TRBV20-1 and TRBJ2-7; 10 bases match TRBD2. Trimming took 3 bases from V and 4 from J; bases not matched to a gene: 6. The CDR3 totals 14 residues. Germline values: CDR1 DFQATT, CDR2 SNEGSKA (reference sequence). This chain's CDR3 is CSASKREGWYEQYF. The CDR3 DNA follows: TGCAGTGCTAGTAAGCGGGAGGGATGGTACGAGCAGTACTTC.

This chain connects TRBV11-2 to TRBJ1-2; tentative D call: TRBD1 (6 bases). The CDR3 sequence is 15 residues long. V was pared by 0 bases and J by 0 bases, with 8 bases between. Germline lookup yields CDR1 SGHAT and CDR2 FQNNGV. CDR3 sequence (DNA): TGTGCCAGCAGCTTAGACTGGACAGCTAACTATGGCTACACCTTC. It translates to CASSLDWTANYGYTF.

In nucleotides, the CDR3 is TGTGCCAGCCTGCGAGGAGGGCAGGCGGTAGATACGCAGTATTTT. This translates into CASLRGGQAVDTQYF. The chain carries TRBV5-5 and TRBJ2-3, with D possibly TRBD2 on 6 matching bases. Germline loops: CDR1 SGHKS, CDR2 YYEKEE (reference sequence). Trimming took off 7 bases at V and 5 bases at J, with 20 bases between the two ends. This CDR3 has 15 residues. The whole variable domain, filled in from reference TRBV5-5 and TRBJ2-3, reads DAGVTQSPTHLIKTRGQQVTLRCSPISGHKSVSWYQQVLGQGPQFIFQYYEKEERGRGNFPDRFSARQFPNYSSELNVNALLLGDSALYLCASLRGGQAVDTQYFGPGTRLTVL.

This chain links TRBV2 with TRBJ2-1, with 9 bases matching TRBD1. V shed 7 bases and J 9 bases; nucleotides not matched to a gene: 7. Germline CDR1 reads SNHLY; CDR2 reads FYNNEI. There are 13 residues in the CDR3. CDR3 in amino acids: CASKTGGGSEQFF. CDR3 in DNA: TGTGCCAGCAAGACAGGGGGAGGTAGTGAGCAGTTCTTC. Full variable domain (outside the CDR3, taken from reference TRBV2 and TRBJ2-1): EPEVTQTPSHQVTQMGQEVILRCVPISNHLYFYWYRQILGQKVEFLVSFYNNEISEKSEIFDDQFSVERPDGSNFTLKIRSTKLEDSAMYFCASKTGGGSEQFFGPGTRLTVL.

The chain has TRBV7-2 and TRBJ2-2; 9 bases fit TRBD2. J gave up 6 bases and V 4 bases, and 9 bases lay outside the gene matches. Germline loops: CDR1 SGHTA, CDR2 FQGNSA. The CDR3 loop spans 16 amino acids. CDR3 protein: CASSSVGLARAGELFF. The CDR3 bases are TGTGCCAGCAGCTCGGTGGGACTAGCTAGGGCCGGGGAGCTGTTTTTT.

The rearrangement joins TRBV2 to TRBJ2-7; 14 bases are a match to TRBD2. V dropped 6 bases and J dropped 6; count of bases not matched to a gene: 4. This CDR3 contains 14 residues. Germline CDR1 and CDR2: SNHLY and FYNNEI. DNA for the CDR3: TGTGCCAGCAGGGGACTAGCGGGAGTAGGCGAGCAGTACTTC. It specifies CASRGLAGVGEQYF.

This rearrangement joins TRBV5-1 to TRBJ2-6, with 7 bases matching TRBD1. The germline gives CDR1 SGHRS, CDR2 YFSETQ. The V segment lost 2 bases and the J segment 2 bases; nucleotides outside the gene matches: 4. This CDR3 is 16 amino acids long. CDR3 protein: CASSFLGQPGANVLTF. The CDR3 DNA reads as TGCGCCAGCAGCTTCCTGGGACAGCCTGGGGCCAACGTCCTGACTTTC.

As DNA, the CDR3 is TGTGCCAGCGCCGGGGGGCGCAAATTCGTCCCCTATGGCTACACCTTC. This encodes CASAGGRKFVPYGYTF. The chain is built from TRBV9 and TRBJ1-2; D might be TRBD1 (6 bases). CDR3 length: 16 amino acids. CDR1 SGDLS and CDR2 YYNGEE come from the germline V gene. Trimming stripped 7 bases from V and 4 bases from J, with 23 bases between. The complete variable domain, with remaining parts taken from reference TRBV9 and TRBJ1-2, reads DSGVTQTPKHLITATGQRVTLRCSPRSGDLSVYWYQQSLDQGLQFLIQYYNGEERAKGNILERFSAQQFPDLHSELNLSSLELGDSALYFCASAGGRKFVPYGYTFGSGTRLTVV.

The chain carries TRBV5-6 and TRBJ1-1, with TRBD1 matching 10 bases. Trimming took 5 bases from V and 1 from J; bases not matched to a gene: 8. CDR3 size: 16 residues. Per the germline V gene, CDR1 is SGHDT and CDR2 is YYEEEE. The CDR3 spells CASRSGTGAWNTEAFF. The CDR3 coding sequence is TGTGCCAGCAGATCCGGGACAGGGGCCTGGAACACTGAAGCTTTCTTT. Full variable domain (remainder filled in from reference TRBV5-6 and TRBJ1-1): DAGVTQSPTHLIKTRGQQVTLRCSPKSGHDTVSWYQQALGQGPQFIFQYYEEEERQRGNFPDRFSGHQFPNYSSELNVNALLLGDSALYLCASRSGTGAWNTEAFFGQGTRLTVV.

The chain employs TRBV6-5 and TRBJ2-3, with D perhaps TRBD1 (5 bases). The CDR3 runs 11 residues. The V end was cut by 10 bases, the J end by 8 bases, with 13 bases between. Germline V gene data show CDR1 as MNHEY and CDR2 as SVGAGI. For the CDR3, the DNA is TGTGCCACCAAAGGGGCGCGTACGCAGTATTTT. Protein: CATKGARTQYF.

The chain employs TRBV27 and TRBJ2-3, with a possible D match to TRBD2 (7 bases). Germline V gives CDR1 MNHEY, CDR2 SMNVEV (reference sequence). V was shortened by 3 bases and J by 5 bases, with 24 bases between the two germline ends. The CDR3 is 18 residues long. The CDR3 coding sequence is TGTGCCAGCAGTTTGGGTGGGGGGGCTGTTGGGGTCGGAGATACGCAGTATTTT. It is translated as CASSLGGGAVGVGDTQYF.

The rearrangement uses TRBV24-1 and TRBJ1-2; weak D call: TRBD1 (6 bases). Deletions cut 4 bases from V and 8 bases from J, with 16 bases between. CDR1 and CDR2 from the germline V gene are KGHDR and SFDVKD. This CDR3 comprises 14 residues. The CDR3 reads CATSESTGSRGYTF. CDR3 nucleotide sequence: TGTGCCACCAGTGAATCCACAGGGTCGAGGGGCTACACCTTC.

The CDR3 DNA follows: TGTGCCAGTACCATGAATGAGGGACTTTGGCAGCCCCAGCATTTT. Encoded protein: CASTMNEGLWQPQHF. The chain uses TRBV19 and TRBJ1-5; D is perhaps TRBD1 (5 bases). V was clipped by 7 bases and J by 7 bases, with 20 bases between them. This CDR3 is built from 15 residues. The germline gives CDR1 LNHDA, CDR2 SQIVND (reference sequence).

This clone was counted between two and nine times. The V and J genes are TRBV12-3 or TRBV12-4 and TRBJ1-2; no definite D call. The CDR3 totals 13 residues. V dropped 6 bases and J dropped 8 bases, with 16 bases sitting between them. The CDR3 DNA sequence: TGTGCCAGCAGCAAACAGTTGAAGACGGGCTACACCTTC. Translated, it gives CASSKQLKTGYTF.

This clone has just one count. V and J are TRBV4-3 and TRBJ1-2; D is unresolved. The germline CDR1 and CDR2 sequences are LGHNA and YSLEER. The CDR3 covers 16 residues. Trimming cost V 0 bases and J 3 bases, with 14 bases left between them. In nucleotides, the CDR3 is TGCGCCAGCAGCCAAGACCGATCTCAGGTGGACTATGGCTACACCTTC. It translates to CASSQDRSQVDYGYTF.

This sequence joins TRBV7-9 and TRBJ2-1, with 7 nucleotides matching TRBD2. The J segment lost 2 bases and the V segment lost 2 bases, leaving 12 bases of the junction unmatched. The CDR3 is 18 residues long. Germline V gene sequence: CDR1 SEHNR, CDR2 FQNEAQ (reference sequence). The CDR3 sequence is CASSLWSGGGGTYNEQFF. The DNA for the CDR3 is TGTGCCAGCAGCTTATGGAGCGGCGGCGGGGGAACCTACAATGAGCAGTTCTTC. The full variable domain, completed using reference TRBV7-9 and TRBJ2-1, is DTGVSQNPRHKITKRGQNVTFRCDPISEHNRLYWYRQTLGQGPEFLTYFQNEAQLEKSRLLSDRFSAERPKGSFSTLEIQRTEQGDSAMYLCASSLWSGGGGTYNEQFFGPGTRLTVL.

The chain couples TRBV4-3 to TRBJ2-1; TRBD2 matches 14 bases. Unmatched junction bases numbered 7, after V lost 4 bases and J lost 8 bases. In germline, CDR1 is LGHNA, CDR2 YSLEER. This CDR3 region has 16 residues. This CDR3 reads CASSPGTSGSYYEQFF. The CDR3 DNA follows: TGCGCCAGCAGCCCAGGGACTAGCGGGAGTTACTATGAGCAGTTCTTC.

CDR3 sequence (DNA): TGTGCCAGCAGCCTAGTGGGACAGGCCGCCGAAGCTTTCTTT. It encodes CASSLVGQAAEAFF. The chain uses TRBV3-1 (or the pseudogene TRBV3-2) and TRBJ1-1, with TRBD1 matching over 8 bases. Trimming removed 4 bases from V and 8 bases from J; junction bases left unmatched: 9. The CDR3 totals 14 residues. Germline V gene lookup returns CDR1 LGHDT and CDR2 YNNKEL (reference sequence).

CDR3 sequence: CASSQGASYEQYF. The CDR3 DNA is TGTGCCAGTAGTCAGGGGGCGTCCTACGAGCAGTACTTC. The chain links TRBV19 to TRBJ2-7; 8 bases line up with TRBD1. Germline CDR1 and CDR2: LNHDA and SQIVND (reference sequence). This CDR3 comprises 13 residues. V shed 5 bases, J shed 1 base, and the junction held 1 base outside the gene matches. The whole variable domain, remainder taken from reference TRBV19 and TRBJ2-7, is DGGITQSPKYLFRKEGQNVTLSCEQNLNHDAMYWYRQDPGQGLRLIYYSQIVNDFQKGDIAEGYSVSREKKESFPLTVTSAQKNPTAFYLCASSQGASYEQYFGPGTRLTVT.

The chain links TRBV5-3 to TRBJ2-3, with 8 bases identical to TRBD1. TRBV5-3 is recorded as an ORF, its role being uncertain. V shed 4 bases, J shed 5 bases, and the junction held 9 bases outside the gene matches. The CDR3 has 15 amino acids. In nucleotides, the CDR3 is TGTGCCAGAAGCGACGGATCGGACAGGGTAGATACGCAGTATTTT. Translating it yields CARSDGSDRVDTQYF.

In its sample, this clone was seen a few times. The rearrangement joins TRBV6-6 to TRBJ2-7; maybe TRBD2 (6 bases). V was clipped by 8 bases and J by 6 bases, with 14 bases between them. CDR3 size: 12 residues. Germline CDR1 is MNHNY and CDR2 is SVGAGI (reference sequence). The CDR3: CASSGDWGEQYF. The CDR3 nucleotides are TGTGCCAGCTCGGGGGACTGGGGCGAGCAGTACTTC.

V gene TRBV19 combines with J gene TRBJ1-5, with a weak D call TRBD1 (5 bases). This CDR3 contains 13 residues. The V end lost 8 bases, the J end lost 3 bases, and 11 bases lay between the germline ends. Germline values: CDR1 LNHDA, CDR2 SQIVND (reference sequence). The CDR3 is CASRRQFNQPQHF. CDR3 nucleotides: TGTGCCAGTCGAAGACAGTTCAATCAGCCCCAGCATTTT.